This is a list of T cell receptor beta chains from one sample in a study of early T cells in non-severe SARS-CoV-2 infection. TCRdb reprocessed the 5' RACE reads via MiXCR and lists one record per CDR3 protein. The sample holds over 35,000 distinct CDR3 sequences, 5% to 6.5% seen once. Sample: whole blood, taken at baseline. The receptors come from an adult who was a healthcare worker with PCR-confirmed SARS-CoV-2 infection or an uninfected control (not recorded which). CDR3s include the opening cysteine and the closing phenylalanine or tryptophan. A D gene is named only where the DNA matches it firmly. Expanded clones get a size class; other rows say once, few or many, or leave the size out.

j_call d_call v_call clone_size cdr3_nt cdr3_aa
TRBJ1-2 . TRBV12-3/TRBV12-4 many TGTGCCAGCAGCCGATCGAGGAACTATGGCTACACCTTC CASSRSRNYGYTF
TRBJ2-7 . TRBV29-1 many TGCAGCGTTGAGCTCCAGGGTCCGTACGAGCAGTACTTC CSVELQGPYEQYF
TRBJ2-3 TRBD2 TRBV20-1 many TGCAGTGCTCTCAAAGGGCTAGCGGGTTCAGATACGCAGTATTTT CSALKGLAGSDTQYF
TRBJ1-5 . TRBV28 . TGTGCCAGCAGTTTGACATACAATAGCAATCAGCCCCAGCATTTT CASSLTYNSNQPQHF
TRBJ2-5 TRBD1 TRBV7-8 few TGTGCCAGCAGCCCAGACAGGGTTCCTCAAGAGACCCAGTACTTC CASSPDRVPQETQYF
TRBJ2-3 TRBD2 TRBV19 many TGTGCCAGTAGTATCGGCGGGGGAGAGGCGGATACGCAGTATTTT CASSIGGGEADTQYF
TRBJ2-1 TRBD2 TRBV4-1 . TGCGCCAGCAGCCATCCCTATAGCGGGGGAACCAACAATGAGCAGTTCTTC CASSHPYSGGTNNEQFF
TRBJ2-3 TRBD1 TRBV5-5 . TGTGCCAGCAGCCCCACGACAGGGGGCGGCACAGATACGCAGTATTTT CASSPTTGGGTDTQYF
TRBJ2-1 TRBD1 TRBV7-3 . TGTGCCAGCAGCCCCACGACAGGGCCCAATGAGCAGTTCTTC CASSPTTGPNEQFF
TRBJ2-1 . TRBV27 many TGTGCCAGCAGTTTGAGGGGGTTTAGCTCCTACAATGAGCAGTTCTTC CASSLRGFSSYNEQFF
TRBJ1-4 . TRBV7-2 few TGTGCCAGCAGCTTAGTATCCGGGGGGAGTGAAAAACTGTTTTTT CASSLVSGGSEKLFF
TRBJ1-3 TRBD1 TRBV7-3 many TGTGCCAGCAGCCGGGACAGGGGAAACACCATATATTTT CASSRDRGNTIYF
TRBJ2-3 TRBD2 TRBV24-1 few TGTGCCACCAGTGATCCTGGGACTAGCGGGGGCCTCACAGATACGCAGTATTTT CATSDPGTSGGLTDTQYF
TRBJ1-2 TRBD1 TRBV5-1 many TGCGCCAGCACCCCTGACAGGGATGGGGGCTACACCTTC CASTPDRDGGYTF
TRBJ1-1 . TRBV7-3 few TGTGTCAGCAGCTTAAGGGGGGACACTGAAGCTTTCTTT CVSSLRGDTEAFF
TRBJ2-3 TRBD2 TRBV11-2 many TGTGCCAGCAGCTTAGTAGGAGCGGGGGGGCCAGGGGATACGCAGTATTTT CASSLVGAGGPGDTQYF
TRBJ1-1 . TRBV5-1 many TGCGCCAGCAGCATGAACAGGAACACTGAAGCTTTCTTT CASSMNRNTEAFF
TRBJ1-1 . TRBV6-1 many TGTGCCAGCACAAGGATGGCGAACACTGAAGCTTTCTTT CASTRMANTEAFF
TRBJ1-5 . TRBV28 many TGTGCCAGCAGTTTACCGGGGCGAGAGCCCCAGCATTTT CASSLPGREPQHF
TRBJ2-5 . TRBV9 . TGTGCCACGACGCACCAGTACTTC CATTHQYF
TRBJ2-2 . TRBV20-1 many TGCAGTGCTCAAAGTCCGAACACCGGGGAGCTGTTTTTT CSAQSPNTGELFF
TRBJ1-2 . TRBV12-3/TRBV12-4 . TGTGCCAGCAGTCCAAGACGCAGGGCATCCTATGGCTACACCTTC CASSPRRRASYGYTF
TRBJ1-1 TRBD1 TRBV7-9 many TGTGCCAGCAGCTTAGGACAGGGACCCGTTGAAGCTTTCTTT CASSLGQGPVEAFF
TRBJ2-7 . TRBV6-6 many TGTGCCAGCAAAGAGGAAGGGGTCGCCTACGAGCAGTACTTC CASKEEGVAYEQYF
TRBJ2-3 . TRBV3-1 few TGTGCCAGCAGCCTTCTCACAGATACGCAGTATTTT CASSLLTDTQYF
TRBJ1-2 TRBD1 TRBV7-9 many TGTGCCAGCAGCCCGGACAGGGTCTATGGCTACACCTTC CASSPDRVYGYTF
TRBJ2-3 TRBD2 TRBV3-1 many TGTGCCAGCAGCCAAGGTGTGGCGGGGGGGTCCTCGCAGTATTTT CASSQGVAGGSSQYF
TRBJ2-7 TRBD1 TRBV7-9 many TGTGCCACAGGGGACAGCAGCTACGAGCAGTACTTC CATGDSSYEQYF
TRBJ2-1 . TRBV29-1 few TGCAGCGTCGATAACAGGGGAGGTGAGCAGTTCTTC CSVDNRGGEQFF
TRBJ2-7 TRBD1 TRBV20-1 many TGCAGTGCTACTAACCAGGACAGGGTCAGAGCCTACGAGCAGTACTTC CSATNQDRVRAYEQYF
TRBJ2-7 TRBD2 TRBV6-1 . TGTGCCAGCACCCCGGTAGTTAGCGGGGGTGACGAGCAGTACTTC CASTPVVSGGDEQYF
TRBJ2-7 . TRBV3-1 . TGTGCCAGCAGCCAAGGGTTTAGCGCCTACGAGCAGTACTTC CASSQGFSAYEQYF
TRBJ2-7 . TRBV5-4 many TGTGCCAGCAGCGCACAGGGTCGCGAGCAGTACTTC CASSAQGREQYF
TRBJ2-3 . TRBV12-3/TRBV12-4 many TGTGCCAGCAGTCCCCGACTCGCCCCAGATACGCAGTATTTT CASSPRLAPDTQYF
TRBJ2-7 TRBD2 TRBV15 few TGTGCCACCAGCAGAGATCGGGGGGCGAGACTAGCGCCCTACGAGCAGTACTTC CATSRDRGARLAPYEQYF
TRBJ2-1 . TRBV20-1 few TGCAGTGCTACTCTGACTGAGCAGTTCTTC CSATLTEQFF
TRBJ2-1 TRBD2 TRBV4-2 . TGTGCCAGCAGCCAAGTGCGCGGGAGCTCCTGCAATGAGCAGTTCTTC CASSQVRGSSCNEQFF
TRBJ2-1 . TRBV7-9 . TGTGCCAGCAGCTTAGGGTCCTCGCAGTTCTTC CASSLGSSQFF
TRBJ2-3 . TRBV6-1 . TGTGCCAGCAGTGAGGTGGGAGATACGCAGTATTTT CASSEVGDTQYF
TRBJ2-5 . TRBV2 . TGTGCCAGCACACCCTCCGGAGGATCGGGGACCCAGTACTTC CASTPSGGSGTQYF
TRBJ2-7 . TRBV12-3/TRBV12-4 . TGTGCCAGCAGTGTTACGGGGCCCTCCTACGAGCAGTACTTC CASSVTGPSYEQYF
TRBJ2-7 TRBD1 TRBV27 many TGTGCCAGCAGTTTGACAGGGGTGTCCTACGAGCAGTACTTC CASSLTGVSYEQYF
TRBJ2-1 TRBD2 TRBV7-2 many TGTGCCAGCAGCTTACAGAGCGGGGGGTTCGATGAGCAGTTCTTC CASSLQSGGFDEQFF
TRBJ1-2 TRBD1 TRBV28 few TGTGCCAGCATCGGACAGGGCTTTGTCTATGGCTACACCTTC CASIGQGFVYGYTF
TRBJ1-6 . TRBV28 . TGTGCCAGCAGTTTACAACACGTTAATTCACCCCTCCACTTT CASSLQHVNSPLHF
TRBJ1-2 . TRBV5-4 many TGTGCCAGCAGCCAAGGGACCTATGGCTACACCTTC CASSQGTYGYTF
TRBJ1-4 TRBD1 TRBV19 many TGTGCCAGTAGGTCGACAGGGTATGAAAAACTGTTTTTT CASRSTGYEKLFF
TRBJ2-1 . TRBV7-2 few TGTGCCAGCAGCTTAGTCTTAACAAACAATGAGCAGTTCTTC CASSLVLTNNEQFF
TRBJ1-5 . TRBV10-2 few TGCGCCAGCAGTGCTTCGGGGGAAGGGAGCAATCAGCCCCAGCATTTT CASSASGEGSNQPQHF
TRBJ1-5 TRBD1 TRBV6-1 many TGTGCCAGCAGTGAAGGGAGGGACAGGTCATATAGCAATCAGCCCCAGCATTTT CASSEGRDRSYSNQPQHF
TRBJ1-2 TRBD1 TRBV7-2 many TGTGCCAGCAGCCCGGTCCAGGGGGCTAATGGCTACACCTTC CASSPVQGANGYTF
TRBJ1-4 . TRBV6-2/TRBV6-3 many TGTGCCAGCAGTTCAAGGAACCAGGACCGTCTAACTAATGAAAAACTGTTTTTT CASSSRNQDRLTNEKLFF